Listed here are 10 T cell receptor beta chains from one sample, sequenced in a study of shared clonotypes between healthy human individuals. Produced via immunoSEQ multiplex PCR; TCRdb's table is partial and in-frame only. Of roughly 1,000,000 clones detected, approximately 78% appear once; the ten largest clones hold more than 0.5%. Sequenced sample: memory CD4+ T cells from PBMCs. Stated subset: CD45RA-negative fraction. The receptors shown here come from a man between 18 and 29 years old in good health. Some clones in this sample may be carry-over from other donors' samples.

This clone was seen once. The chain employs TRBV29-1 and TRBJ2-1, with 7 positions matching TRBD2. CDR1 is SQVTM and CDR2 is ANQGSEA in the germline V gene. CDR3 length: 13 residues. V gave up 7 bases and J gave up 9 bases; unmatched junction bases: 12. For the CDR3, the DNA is TGCAGCGCCGGCCGAGGGGTAGCGGGTGAGCAGTTCTTC. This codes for CSAGRGVAGEQFF.

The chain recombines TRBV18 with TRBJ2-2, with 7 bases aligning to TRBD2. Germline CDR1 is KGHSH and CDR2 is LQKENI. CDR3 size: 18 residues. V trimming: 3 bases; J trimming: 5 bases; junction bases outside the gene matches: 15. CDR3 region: CASSPTSVGASGTGELFF. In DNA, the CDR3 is TGTGCCAGCTCACCTACCTCAGTCGGGGCTAGCGGTACCGGGGAGCTGTTTTTT.

CDR3 bases: TGTGCCAGCAGGACAACTAGCGGGGGGTTACGGGAGCAGTTCTTC. Its translation: CASRTTSGGLREQFF. This chain joins TRBV6-5 and TRBJ2-1; 12 bases agree with TRBD2. Germline CDR1 is MNHEY and CDR2 is SVGAGI. V trimming: 6 bases; J trimming: 10 bases; junction bases outside the gene matches: 10. This CDR3 has 15 residues.

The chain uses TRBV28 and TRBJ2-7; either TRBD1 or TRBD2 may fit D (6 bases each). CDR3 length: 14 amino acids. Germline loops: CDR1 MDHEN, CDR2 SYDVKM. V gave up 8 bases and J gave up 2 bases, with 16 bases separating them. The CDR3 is CASAAGGGAYEQYF. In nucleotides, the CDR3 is TGTGCCAGCGCGGCCGGGGGCGGCGCCTACGAGCAGTACTTC.

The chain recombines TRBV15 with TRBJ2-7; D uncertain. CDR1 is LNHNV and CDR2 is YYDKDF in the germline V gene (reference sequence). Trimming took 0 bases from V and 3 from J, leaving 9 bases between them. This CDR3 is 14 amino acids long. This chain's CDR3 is CATSRDLRDYEQYF. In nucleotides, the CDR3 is TGTGCCACCAGCAGAGATTTAAGGGACTACGAGCAGTACTTC.

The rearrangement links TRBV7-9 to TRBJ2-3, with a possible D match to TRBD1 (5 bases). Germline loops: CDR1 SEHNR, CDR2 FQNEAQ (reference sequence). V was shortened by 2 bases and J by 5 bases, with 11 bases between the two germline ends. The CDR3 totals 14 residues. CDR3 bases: TGTGCCAGCAGCTTACAGGGATCTGAAGATACGCAGTATTTT. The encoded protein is CASSLQGSEDTQYF.

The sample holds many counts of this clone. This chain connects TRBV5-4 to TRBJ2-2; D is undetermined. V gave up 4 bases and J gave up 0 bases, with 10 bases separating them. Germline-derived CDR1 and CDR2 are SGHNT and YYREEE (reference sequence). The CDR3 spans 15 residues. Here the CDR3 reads CASSPTPANTGELFF. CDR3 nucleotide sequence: TGTGCCAGCAGCCCGACACCGGCGAACACCGGGGAGCTGTTTTTT.

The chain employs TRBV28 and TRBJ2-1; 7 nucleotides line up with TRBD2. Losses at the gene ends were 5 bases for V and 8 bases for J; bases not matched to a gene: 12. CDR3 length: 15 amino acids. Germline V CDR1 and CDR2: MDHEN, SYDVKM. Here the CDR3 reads CASSPGGRGVDEQFF. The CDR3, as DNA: TGTGCCAGCAGTCCGGGGGGTCGCGGGGTCGATGAGCAGTTCTTC.

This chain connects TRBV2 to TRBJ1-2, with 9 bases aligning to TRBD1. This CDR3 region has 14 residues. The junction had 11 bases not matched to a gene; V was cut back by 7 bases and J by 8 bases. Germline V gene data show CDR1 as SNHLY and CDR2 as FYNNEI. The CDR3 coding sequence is TGTGCCAGCACCAGCATGGGGACAGGGCCCGGCTACACCTTC. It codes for CASTSMGTGPGYTF.

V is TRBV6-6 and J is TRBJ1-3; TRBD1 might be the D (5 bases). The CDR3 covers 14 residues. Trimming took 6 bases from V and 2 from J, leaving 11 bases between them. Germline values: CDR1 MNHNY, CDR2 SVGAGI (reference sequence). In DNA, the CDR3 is TGTGCCAGCAGCCGGGGGGGGGCTGGAAACACCATATATTTT. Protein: CASSRGGAGNTIYF.